The next 15 T cell receptor beta chains were all read from a single sample in a study of control samples from healthy donors and cancer patients. Method: immunoSEQ multiplex PCR; TCRdb's copy keeps in-frame clones and lacks some. This table holds about 170,000 clones, 88% found once. Sequenced input: blood. Receptor source: a woman under 40 in good health.

The chain has TRBV6-5 and TRBJ1-5, with 8 positions matching TRBD1. The trim removed 6 bases at V and 7 bases at J, leaving 5 bases unmatched. The CDR3 runs to 13 residues. Per the germline V gene, CDR1 is MNHEY and CDR2 is SVGAGI. The CDR3 loop is CASRDRVDQPQHF. Here the CDR3 DNA reads TGTGCCAGCAGGGACAGGGTAGACCAGCCCCAGCATTTT.

The genes are TRBV28 and TRBJ2-1; D is undetermined. The CDR3 length is 15 residues. Germline CDR1 reads MDHEN; CDR2 reads SYDVKM. Trimming cost V 6 bases and J 9 bases, with 21 bases left between them. The CDR3 DNA is TGTGCCAGCAGCCGACCCATGGTTGGCCCGGGTGAGCAGTTCTTC. Translating gives CASSRPMVGPGEQFF.

The chain joins TRBV7-2 to TRBJ2-7; 9 bases are a match to TRBD2. CDR1 is SGHTA, CDR2 FQGNSA, per germline. Trimming removed 5 bases from V and 4 bases from J; junction bases left unmatched: 9. The CDR3 is 15 amino acids. CDR3 nucleotides: TGTGCCAGCAGCCCAGCGGGAGGTCGATCGTACGAGCAGTACTTC. It codes for CASSPAGGRSYEQYF. The full variable domain, completed using reference TRBV7-2 and TRBJ2-7, is GAGVSQSPSNKVTEKGKDVELRCDPISGHTALYWYRQSLGQGLEFLIYFQGNSAPDKSGLPSDRFSAERTGGSVSTLTIQRTQQEDSAVYLCASSPAGGRSYEQYFGPGTRLTVT.

The V gene is TRBV28, the J gene TRBJ1-2; D unclear. Per germline, CDR1 MDHEN and CDR2 SYDVKM. The CDR3 is 12 residues long. Between the trimmed V and J ends, which lost 5 bases and 8 bases, there was a span of 12 bases. The CDR3 protein is CASSVMGAGYTF. The CDR3, as DNA: TGTGCCAGCAGTGTGATGGGTGCGGGCTACACCTTC.

The chain couples TRBV7-9 to TRBJ2-5, with D perhaps given as TRBD1 or TRBD2 (5 bases each). The CDR3 spans 15 residues. Germline loops: CDR1 SEHNR, CDR2 FQNEAQ (reference sequence). Trimming pared 1 base from V and 5 bases from J, leaving 14 bases between. CDR3 sequence reads: CASSLEGQGAETQYF. CDR3 nucleotide sequence: TGTGCCAGCAGCTTAGAGGGGCAGGGAGCGGAGACCCAGTACTTC.

This rearrangement joins TRBV4-1 to TRBJ2-3, with 7 bases fitting TRBD1. V trimming: 2 bases; J trimming: 4 bases; junction bases outside the gene matches: 3. Germline-derived CDR1 and CDR2 are MGHRA and YSYEKL. This CDR3 comprises 14 residues. The CDR3 DNA is TGCGCCAGCAGCCAAAGAGGGGGCCCAGATACGCAGTATTTT. As protein: CASSQRGGPDTQYF.

The gene calls are TRBV9 and TRBJ2-3; D unclear. Germline CDR1 is SGDLS and CDR2 is YYNGEE. The V end was cut by 6 bases, the J end by 2 bases, with 16 bases between. CDR3 size: 15 residues. This CDR3 is CASKAERTITDTQYF. The CDR3 DNA reads as TGTGCCAGCAAGGCAGAAAGGACGATCACAGATACGCAGTATTTT. The variable domain in full, completed from reference TRBV9 and TRBJ2-3, reads DSGVTQTPKHLITATGQRVTLRCSPRSGDLSVYWYQQSLDQGLQFLIQYYNGEERAKGNILERFSAQQFPDLHSELNLSSLELGDSALYFCASKAERTITDTQYFGPGTRLTVL.

This chain connects TRBV6-1 to TRBJ1-4; no firm D call. V lost 0 bases to trimming and J lost 8 bases, with 16 bases between them. The CDR3 has 16 residues. Germline V lookup: CDR1 MNHNS, CDR2 SASEGT. CDR3 region: CASSEAMPHEGEKLFF. As DNA, the CDR3 is TGTGCCAGCAGTGAAGCGATGCCCCACGAGGGCGAAAAACTGTTTTTT.

J is TRBJ1-3 and V is TRBV19, with 8 bases fitting TRBD1. This CDR3 spans 16 amino acids. CDR1 LNHDA and CDR2 SQIVND come from the germline V gene (reference sequence). J was trimmed by 3 bases and V by 4 bases; bases with no gene match: 8. The CDR3 nucleotides are TGTGCCAGTAGTACCGCGGACAGGGTCCTTGGAAACACCATATATTTT. This sequence encodes CASSTADRVLGNTIYF.

This CDR3 reads CASSLPGQRYEQYF. CDR3 sequence (DNA): TGTGCCAGTAGCTTACCGGGACAGCGCTACGAGCAGTACTTC. The rearrangement joins TRBV19 to TRBJ2-7; TRBD1 matches at 7 bases. Unmatched junction bases numbered 8, after V lost 6 bases and J lost 3 bases. Germline-derived CDR1 and CDR2 are LNHDA and SQIVND (reference sequence). This CDR3 is built from 14 residues.

In its sample, this clone was seen once. This rearrangement joins TRBV3-1 (or the pseudogene TRBV3-2) to TRBJ2-1, with TRBD2 as a possible D gene (6 bases). From germline, CDR1 is LGHDT and CDR2 YNNKEL (reference sequence). The length of the CDR3 is 15 residues. Trimming cost V 1 base and J 8 bases, with 15 bases left between them. CDR3 sequence: CASSQGASARDEQFF. For the CDR3, the DNA is TGTGCCAGCAGCCAAGGGGCTAGCGCCAGGGATGAGCAGTTCTTC.

This clone is a singleton in its sample. The J gene is TRBJ2-1, the V gene TRBV11-1, with 9 positions matching TRBD1. The CDR3 loop spans 15 amino acids. CDR1 is SGHAT, CDR2 FQDESV, per germline (reference sequence). V was clipped by 6 bases and J by 5 bases; unmatched bases: 8. This CDR3 is CASREGTGTNNEQFF. In DNA, the CDR3 is TGTGCCAGCAGGGAGGGGACAGGGACAAACAATGAGCAGTTCTTC.

The CDR3 nucleotides are TGCGCCAGCAGCCAGGGGGATCAGGTCGGGGATACGCAGTATTTT. Translating it yields CASSQGDQVGDTQYF. The genes are TRBV4-1 and TRBJ2-3; either TRBD1 or TRBD2 may fit D (5 bases each). The CDR3 consists of 15 residues. V was trimmed by 3 bases and J by 6 bases, leaving 16 bases between them. Germline lookup yields CDR1 MGHRA and CDR2 YSYEKL.

This clone was picked up a small number of times. The V call is TRBV29-1, the J call TRBJ1-2, with D maybe TRBD1 (6 bases). This CDR3 spans 12 amino acids. CDR1 and CDR2 from the germline V gene are SQVTM and ANQGSEA. The CDR3 reads CSVNGGGSGYTF. The DNA for the CDR3 is TGCAGTGTTAATGGAGGGGGGTCTGGCTACACCTTC.

The V gene is TRBV19, the J gene TRBJ1-6; possible D gene TRBD1, 6 bases. The CDR3 has 16 residues. The germline V gene has CDR1 LNHDA and CDR2 SQIVND (reference sequence). The V gene lost 3 bases and the J gene lost 6 bases, with 15 bases spanning the gap. Here the CDR3 reads CASSIAPAGVNSPLHF. In DNA form, the CDR3 reads TGTGCCAGTAGTATCGCGCCGGCAGGGGTTAATTCACCCCTCCACTTT.